This T cell receptor (beta chain) was sequenced in a study of blood T cell repertoires in COVID-19. Study details: The origin of the acute and convalescent COVID-19 samples was the United States, Italy and Spain.

V lost 2 bases to trimming and J lost 3 bases; unmatched junction nucleotides: 3. Germline V lookup: CDR1 KGHSH, CDR2 LQKENI. The CDR3 contains 16 residues. Per the study methods: Nucleated cell number was recorded as an estimate derived from reference gene primer amplification. TCRdb's copy holds only in-frame clones and misses some; the assay was immunoSEQ multiplex PCR. D and trimming were read from the DNA, whereas the V and J calls and clone size are those reported in that table. The sample lists fewer than 300,000 clones; about 83% were seen once. The chain is built from TRBV18 and TRBJ2-3; TRBD2 matches at 12 bases. The sequencing input was peripheral blood. The receptor was derived from a man aged 80 or over with acute or convalescent COVID-19. CDR3 residues: CASSPKTSGGTDTQYF. The CDR3 nucleotides are TGTGCCAGCTCACCAAAGACTAGCGGGGGTACAGATACGCAGTATTTT.